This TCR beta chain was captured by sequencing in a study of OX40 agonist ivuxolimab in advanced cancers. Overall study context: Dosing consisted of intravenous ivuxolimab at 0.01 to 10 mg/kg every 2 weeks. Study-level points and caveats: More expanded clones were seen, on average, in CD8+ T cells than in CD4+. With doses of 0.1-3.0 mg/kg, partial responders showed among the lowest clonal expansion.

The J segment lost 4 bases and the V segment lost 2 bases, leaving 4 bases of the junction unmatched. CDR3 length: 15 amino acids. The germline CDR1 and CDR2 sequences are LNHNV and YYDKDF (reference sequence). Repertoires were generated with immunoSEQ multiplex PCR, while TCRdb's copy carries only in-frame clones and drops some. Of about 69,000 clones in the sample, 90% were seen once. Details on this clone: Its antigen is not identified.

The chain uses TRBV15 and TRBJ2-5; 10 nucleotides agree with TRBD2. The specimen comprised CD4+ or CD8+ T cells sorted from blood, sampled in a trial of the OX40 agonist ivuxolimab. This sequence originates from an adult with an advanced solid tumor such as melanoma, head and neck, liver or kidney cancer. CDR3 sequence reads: CATSRLAGAGETQYF. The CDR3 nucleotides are TGTGCCACCAGCAGACTAGCGGGAGCTGGAGAGACCCAGTACTTC.